Below, 24 T cell receptor beta chains from the same sample are listed, as sequenced in a study of blood T cell repertoires in COVID-19. Profiling relied on immunoSEQ multiplex PCR, and the TCRdb table lists in-frame clones only, not all of them. In the table there are more than 150,000 clones, around 94% of which are singletons. The sample was peripheral blood. All receptors come from a man aged 25 to 45 with COVID-19, enrolled during active disease.

This clone was counted once. The chain combines TRBV6-5 with TRBJ2-7, with D perhaps TRBD1 (5 bases). Germline CDR1 MNHEY, CDR2 SVGAGI. V was cut by 11 bases and J by 5 bases, with 19 bases left in between. This CDR3 contains 13 residues. CDR3 in DNA: TGTGCCGTCCGGGCAGGGCAACGGGACGAGCAGTACTTC. Its protein product is CAVRAGQRDEQYF.

The chain is built from TRBV10-1 and TRBJ2-1; D is perhaps TRBD1 (6 bases). CDR3 length equals 14 residues. Germline values: CDR1 WNHNN, CDR2 SYGVQD (reference sequence). V was pared by 2 bases and J by 6 bases, with 11 bases between. CDR3 nucleotides: TGCGCCAGCAGTGAGCACCCAGGGGTCAATGAGCAGTTCTTC. This sequence encodes CASSEHPGVNEQFF.

The CDR3 here is CAWSLKTENQPQHF. The DNA for the CDR3 is TGTGCCTGGAGTCTTAAGACTGAAAATCAGCCCCAGCATTTT. This sequence joins TRBV30 and TRBJ1-5; D is ambiguous. V lost 2 bases and J lost 4, with 12 bases in between. The CDR3 sequence is 14 residues long. Per the germline V gene, CDR1 is GTSNPN and CDR2 is SVGIG (reference sequence).

This clone has just one count. This sequence joins TRBV25-1 and TRBJ2-2; D remains unclear. Trimming removed 1 base from V and 2 bases from J, with 17 bases in between. Germline CDR1 reads MGHDK; CDR2 reads SYGVNS. The CDR3 totals 18 residues. CDR3 DNA: TGTGCCAGCAGTGAATCCCCCGGTAGTGCCCTCAACACCGGGGAGCTGTTTTTT. It encodes CASSESPGSALNTGELFF.

This chain joins TRBV3-1 (or the pseudogene TRBV3-2) and TRBJ2-3, with D perhaps matching TRBD2 (5 bases). Germline V gives CDR1 LGHDT, CDR2 YNNKEL (reference sequence). CDR3 length: 14 residues. The V end lost 1 base, the J end lost 2 bases, and 7 bases lay between the germline ends. The CDR3 protein is CASSQASYTDTQYF. DNA of the CDR3: TGTGCCAGCAGCCAAGCTAGCTACACAGATACGCAGTATTTT.

The rearrangement links TRBV7-9 to TRBJ1-2, with TRBD1 as a possible D gene (5 bases). Germline CDR1 reads SEHNR; CDR2 reads FQNEAQ (reference sequence). The CDR3 runs 13 residues. V was pared by 6 bases and J by 1 base, with 9 bases between. The CDR3 DNA reads TGTGCCAGCAGACAGGAAAATAACTATGGCTACACCTTC. The encoded protein is CASRQENNYGYTF.

The chain uses TRBV4-1 and TRBJ1-5; 7 bases line up with TRBD1. Germline-derived CDR1 and CDR2 are MGHRA and YSYEKL. The CDR3 has 17 residues. With 4 bases clipped from V and 0 bases from J, the junction kept 9 bases outside the gene matches. The CDR3: CASSRVPGGSSNQPQHF. The CDR3 nucleotides are TGCGCCAGCAGCCGGGTTCCAGGGGGATCTAGCAATCAGCCCCAGCATTTT.

The J gene is TRBJ2-1, the V gene TRBV14, with 9 bases matching TRBD2. V gave up 3 bases and J gave up 6 bases; unmatched junction bases: 6. The CDR3 is made up of 15 amino acids. The germline gives CDR1 SGHDN, CDR2 FVKESK. CDR3 sequence reads: CASSHQGLASNEQFF. For the CDR3, the DNA is TGTGCCAGCAGCCACCAGGGACTAGCCTCCAATGAGCAGTTCTTC. The full variable domain, its missing parts supplied by reference TRBV14 and TRBJ2-1, is EAGVTQFPSHSVIEKGQTVTLRCDPISGHDNLYWYRRVMGKEIKFLLHFVKESKQDESGMPNNRFLAERTGGTYSTLKVQPAELEDSGVYFCASSHQGLASNEQFFGPGTRLTVL.

V is TRBV12-3 or TRBV12-4 and J is TRBJ1-1; the D gene is possibly TRBD1 (5 bases). Trimming shortened V by 6 bases and J by 11 bases, and 13 bases separated the two germline ends. This CDR3 is built from 11 residues. CDR3 residues: CASSRQLDAFF. The CDR3 DNA sequence: TGTGCCAGCAGCCGACAGCTGGACGCTTTCTTT.

V usage is TRBV23-1 and J usage is TRBJ2-7; 9 bases map to TRBD2. TRBV23-1 is flagged as an ORF with uncertain function. The V segment lost 3 bases and the J segment 6 bases; nucleotides outside the gene matches: 9. The CDR3 covers 15 residues. The CDR3 protein is CASSQRQGLAAEQYF. As DNA, the CDR3 is TGCGCCAGCAGTCAGAGACAGGGACTAGCTGCCGAGCAGTACTTC.

The chain carries TRBV24-1 and TRBJ2-1, with a possible D match to TRBD2 (10 bases). V was trimmed by 10 bases and J by 8 bases, leaving 29 bases between them. The CDR3 has 17 amino acids. The germline CDR1 and CDR2 sequences are KGHDR and SFDVKD. The CDR3 region is CATGQGQLAGLPHEQFF. The CDR3 DNA reads as TGTGCCACTGGACAGGGGCAACTAGCGGGGCTTCCCCATGAGCAGTTCTTC.

V and J are TRBV18 and TRBJ2-6, with a tentative D call TRBD1 (6 bases). V gave up 4 bases and J gave up 3 bases, with 10 bases separating them. The CDR3 sequence is 15 residues long. The germline V gene encodes CDR1 KGHSH and CDR2 LQKENI. CDR3 protein: CASSLQGGGANVLTF. CDR3 DNA sequence: TGTGCCAGCTCACTACAGGGTGGTGGGGCCAACGTCCTGACTTTC.

The V gene is TRBV14, the J gene TRBJ2-2, with a possible D match to TRBD2 (5 bases). From germline, CDR1 is SGHDN and CDR2 FVKESK. V was shortened by 3 bases and J by 5 bases, with 10 bases between the two germline ends. The CDR3 is 14 residues long. Here the CDR3 reads CASSHREGTGELFF. In DNA, the CDR3 is TGTGCCAGCAGCCACAGAGAGGGTACCGGGGAGCTGTTTTTT.

In this sample, this clone turned up once. This chain links TRBV11-3 with TRBJ2-5; D call uncertain. Germline V gene lookup returns CDR1 SGHNT and CDR2 YENEEA. CDR3 length: 13 amino acids. V was shortened by 5 bases and J by 5 bases, with 12 bases between the two germline ends. CDR3: CASSQRVGETQYF. CDR3 nucleotide sequence: TGTGCCAGCAGCCAACGGGTTGGCGAGACCCAGTACTTC.

This clone has just a few counts. The V and J genes are TRBV9 and TRBJ1-1, with 7 bases identical to TRBD1. Looked up from germline, CDR1 is SGDLS and CDR2 is YYNGEE. The CDR3 is 15 residues long. J was trimmed by 2 bases and V by 4 bases; bases with no gene match: 8. This CDR3 reads CASSTTGQPNTEAFF. The CDR3 coding sequence is TGTGCCAGCAGCACGACGGGACAGCCCAACACTGAAGCTTTCTTT.

V gene TRBV11-2 combines with J gene TRBJ1-3, with 8 bases identical to TRBD1. Germline V lookup: CDR1 SGHAT, CDR2 FQNNGV. This CDR3 has 17 residues. V trimming: 0 bases; J trimming: 4 bases; junction bases outside the gene matches: 8. This chain's CDR3 is CASSLDLFRGLGNTIYF. The CDR3 nucleotides are TGTGCCAGCAGCTTAGATCTCTTCAGGGGGCTCGGAAACACCATATATTTT.

This chain uses TRBV6-1 with TRBJ2-7; D uncertain. The germline V gene encodes CDR1 MNHNS and CDR2 SASEGT. V was trimmed by 0 bases and J by 5 bases, leaving 14 bases between them. The CDR3 length is 15 residues. Here the CDR3 DNA reads TGTGCCAGCAGTGAAGCCACCTCAGATTCCGACGAGCAGTACTTC. As protein: CASSEATSDSDEQYF.

This clone was observed once. This chain links TRBV5-6 with TRBJ1-1; 7 nucleotides line up with TRBD1. The germline gives CDR1 SGHDT, CDR2 YYEEEE. V lost 5 bases to trimming and J lost 0 bases; unmatched junction nucleotides: 10. This CDR3 has 16 amino acids. Here the CDR3 DNA reads TGTGCCAGCAGGCCGGGACAGCCCTACATGAACACTGAAGCTTTCTTT. Protein: CASRPGQPYMNTEAFF. The full variable domain, its missing parts supplied by reference TRBV5-6 and TRBJ1-1, is DAGVTQSPTHLIKTRGQQVTLRCSPKSGHDTVSWYQQALGQGPQFIFQYYEEEERQRGNFPDRFSGHQFPNYSSELNVNALLLGDSALYLCASRPGQPYMNTEAFFGQGTRLTVV.

This chain joins TRBV27 and TRBJ2-5, with 10 bases aligning to TRBD2. Trimming at V came to 2 bases and at J to 5 bases, leaving 5 bases not matched to a gene. Germline V gene sequence: CDR1 MNHEY, CDR2 SMNVEV (reference sequence). The length of the CDR3 is 15 residues. CDR3 bases: TGTGCCAGCAGTTTAAGAGCGGGGGGGCCGGAGACCCAGTACTTC. Encoded protein: CASSLRAGGPETQYF.

The J gene is TRBJ1-2, the V gene TRBV5-5; D remains unclear. V was trimmed by 0 bases and J by 1 base, leaving 7 bases between them. The CDR3 is 14 amino acids. Germline loops: CDR1 SGHKS, CDR2 YYEKEE (reference sequence). As DNA, the CDR3 is TGTGCCAGCAGCTTGGCCCGGGGTAACTATGGCTACACCTTC. This codes for CASSLARGNYGYTF.

The chain links TRBV6-6 to TRBJ1-1; no definite D call. Looked up from germline, CDR1 is MNHNY and CDR2 is SVGAGI (reference sequence). Between the trimmed V and J ends, which lost 3 bases and 1 base, there was a span of 9 bases. This CDR3 is 14 amino acids long. The CDR3 here is CASSYQSSNTEAFF. CDR3 nucleotide sequence: TGTGCCAGCAGTTATCAAAGCTCGAACACTGAAGCTTTCTTT.

This clone was seen only once. The CDR3: CASSVAGAGGTDTQYF. DNA of the CDR3: TGTGCCAGCAGCGTAGCCGGCGCGGGGGGGACAGATACGCAGTATTTT. The V gene is TRBV9, the J gene TRBJ2-3, with TRBD2 matching over 9 bases. CDR1 SGDLS and CDR2 YYNGEE come from the germline V gene. The CDR3 extends over 16 amino acids. The trim removed 0 bases at V and 3 bases at J, leaving 5 bases unmatched.

The chain carries TRBV11-2 and TRBJ1-1, with D unresolved. The CDR3 is made up of 15 amino acids. Germline V gene data show CDR1 as SGHAT and CDR2 as FQNNGV. V dropped 1 base and J dropped 5 bases, with 14 bases sitting between them. This CDR3 is CASSLVRGGGTEAFF. The DNA of the CDR3 is TGTGCCAGCAGCTTAGTCCGGGGAGGAGGGACTGAAGCTTTCTTT.

This clone has just one count. The chain uses TRBV18 and TRBJ1-4; 12 bases agree with TRBD1. CDR1 and CDR2 from the germline V gene are KGHSH and LQKENI. The CDR3 consists of 16 residues. Germline trimming cut 4 bases from V and 4 bases from J; bases unmatched to any gene: 4. CDR3 sequence (DNA): TGTGCCAGCTCACGGGACAGGGGGCACAGTAATGAAAAACTGTTTTTT. It encodes CASSRDRGHSNEKLFF.